This T cell receptor beta chain was profiled in a study of cytomegalovirus exposure and HLA in healthy donors. Deletions cut 3 bases from V and 3 bases from J, with 10 bases between. This CDR3 has 13 residues. Germline loops: CDR1 GTSNPN, CDR2 SVGIG (reference sequence). The PCR had 60 Vbeta and 13 Jbeta primers. The method was immunoSEQ multiplex PCR; TCRdb's version includes in-frame clones alone and lacks a portion of them. In the table there are over 30,000 clones, 80% of which are singletons. Overall study results and limits: The study dropped some indistinguishable V segments, TRBV6-2 and TRBV6-3 among them.

A remark on this clone: Its specificity is not known.

The V gene is TRBV30, the J gene TRBJ2-3; possibly TRBD2 for D (5 bases). This receptor was taken from a male donor in good health and CMV-seronegative. Sequenced material: PBMCs. The CDR3 sequence: CAWSAGKTDTQYF. The DNA of the CDR3 is TGTGCCTGGAGCGCCGGGAAAACAGATACGCAGTATTTT.